This T cell receptor (beta chain) was captured by sequencing in a study of blood T cell repertoires in COVID-19. Cohorts were based on clinical histories the participants reported. Some clones are missing from TCRdb's copy, which holds only in-frame ones; the method was immunoSEQ multiplex PCR. The data show about 270,000 clones, approximately 90% seen once. V was cut by 3 bases and J by 2 bases, with 12 bases left in between. Germline CDR1 reads ENHRY; CDR2 reads SYGVKD. The CDR3 is 15 residues long. Sequencing used PBMCs or T cells enriched from blood (not recorded which). The V call is TRBV10-3, the J call TRBJ2-3, with D possibly being TRBD2 (5 bases). The receptor was isolated from a woman between 50 and 59 years old who had recovered from COVID-19. The CDR3 DNA is TGTGCCATCAGTGACGCGACTACTCTCACAGATACGCAGTATTTT. This codes for CAISDATTLTDTQYF.